The 17 T cell receptor beta chains presented below share a single source sample, sequenced in a study of control samples from healthy donors and cancer patients (dated by TCRdb to about 2020). The method was the immunoSEQ multiplex PCR assay. In TCRdb, the immuneACCESS table is reduced to in-frame sequences with V and J assigned. These tables do not hold every clone; where another copy was compared, an unresolved V gene accounts for under half, and the others remain unexplained. A total of some 120,000 clones appear in this sample, around 89% of them only once. In total, the top ten clones hold over 2% of the sample. What was sequenced was blood. The origin of the receptors is a woman in her sixties or seventies in good health.

This chain connects TRBV4-1 to TRBJ1-1; D is unclear. Trimming left V 0 bases short and J 6 bases short, with 11 bases between. Germline lookup yields CDR1 MGHRA and CDR2 YSYEKL. The CDR3 extends over 14 amino acids. The CDR3 is CASSQERGEAEAFF. CDR3 nucleotide sequence: TGCGCCAGCAGCCAAGAGCGCGGGGAAGCTGAAGCTTTCTTT.

CDR3 amino acids: CASSVDTNQPQHF. The CDR3 DNA follows: TGTGCCAGCAGCGTGGACACTAATCAGCCCCAGCATTTT. The chain has TRBV9 and TRBJ1-5, with D maybe TRBD1 (5 bases). CDR3 size: 13 residues. Germline V gene sequence: CDR1 SGDLS, CDR2 YYNGEE. V lost 2 bases and J lost 4, with 7 bases in between.

The chain employs TRBV11-2 and TRBJ1-6; no definite D call. The length of the CDR3 is 14 residues. In germline, CDR1 is SGHAT, CDR2 FQNNGV. V lost 5 bases and J lost 9, with 14 bases in between. The CDR3 nucleotides read TGTGCCAGCAGCCGAACAGAAGAGGGTTCACCCCTCCACTTT. This encodes CASSRTEEGSPLHF.

Only a few counts were recorded for this clone. This chain uses TRBV16 with TRBJ1-2; D unclear. CDR1 and CDR2 (germline): KGHSY, FQNENV. The CDR3 loop spans 15 amino acids. V lost 4 bases and J 3 bases, leaving 15 bases between the germline ends. The CDR3 spells CASSLHSRVHYGYTF. DNA for the CDR3: TGTGCCAGCAGCCTCCACTCCCGGGTCCACTATGGCTACACCTTC.

This chain joins TRBV2 and TRBJ1-5; tentative D call: TRBD1 (5 bases). The CDR3 loop spans 15 amino acids. Looked up from germline, CDR1 is SNHLY and CDR2 is FYNNEI. V was pared by 1 base and J by 2 bases, with 9 bases between. DNA for the CDR3: TGTGCCAGCAGTGAAGTCACAGGCGGCAATCAGCCCCAGCATTTT. Its protein product is CASSEVTGGNQPQHF.

The chain recombines TRBV6-1 with TRBJ2-7; the D is unclear. CDR1 and CDR2 (germline): MNHNS, SASEGT. Trimming removed 0 bases from V and 10 bases from J, with 4 bases in between. The CDR3 runs 10 residues. For the CDR3, the DNA is TGTGCCAGCAGTGAAGCGTCTCAGTACTTC. Translation: CASSEASQYF.

The chain joins TRBV7-3 to TRBJ2-5; D is possibly TRBD1 (5 bases). Trimming left V 6 bases short and J 5 bases short, with 19 bases between. Germline V lookup: CDR1 SGHTA, CDR2 FQGTGA. The CDR3 has 15 residues. The chain's CDR3 is CASRPGIGQGETQYF. In DNA, the CDR3 is TGTGCCAGCAGACCTGGGATTGGTCAGGGTGAGACCCAGTACTTC.

This clone was seen just once. The gene calls are TRBV7-9 and TRBJ2-5; no reliable D call. V was shortened by 3 bases and J by 5 bases, with 4 bases between the two germline ends. The CDR3 length is 11 residues. Germline-derived CDR1 and CDR2 are SEHNR and FQNEAQ (reference sequence). The CDR3 bases are TGTGCCAGCAGCTTCGGTGAGACCCAGTACTTC. This codes for CASSFGETQYF.

The CDR3 sequence: CASSQGVGQSNYGYTF. The CDR3 bases are TGTGCCAGCAGCCAAGGGGTGGGACAGTCTAACTATGGCTACACCTTC. The rearrangement links TRBV3-1 (or the pseudogene TRBV3-2) to TRBJ1-2; 7 bases line up with TRBD1. This CDR3 contains 16 residues. Germline-derived CDR1 and CDR2 are LGHDT and YNNKEL (reference sequence). The junction had 5 bases not matched to a gene; V was cut back by 1 base and J by 0 bases.

CDR3 loop: CASSAEGGASRDTQYF. The CDR3 DNA reads as TGTGCCAGCAGTGCCGAGGGCGGGGCTAGCCGGGATACGCAGTATTTT. J is TRBJ2-3 and V is TRBV2; weak D call: TRBD2 (6 bases). Germline CDR1 and CDR2: SNHLY and FYNNEI. This CDR3 comprises 16 residues. Between the trimmed V and J ends, which lost 4 bases and 6 bases, there was a span of 20 bases.

The genes are TRBV7-8 and TRBJ1-2, with unresolved D. CDR3 length: 15 residues. The V end was cut by 4 bases, the J end by 0 bases, with 12 bases between. CDR1 SGHVS and CDR2 FQNEAQ come from the germline V gene. The CDR3 reads CASSSQGVANYGYTF. The CDR3 DNA reads as TGTGCCAGCAGCTCCCAAGGAGTGGCTAACTATGGCTACACCTTC.

The chain carries TRBV7-9 and TRBJ1-5, with 7 positions matching TRBD1. The CDR3 totals 15 residues. Germline CDR1 SEHNR, CDR2 FQNEAQ (reference sequence). V was pared by 5 bases and J by 3 bases, with 7 bases of the junction left unmatched. CDR3 sequence reads: CASSPGQEDNQPQHF. The CDR3 DNA reads as TGTGCCAGCAGCCCCGGACAGGAGGACAATCAGCCCCAGCATTTT.

The table lists this clone with a few counts. The chain uses TRBV18 and TRBJ2-7; TRBD1 matches at 7 bases. Germline trimming cut 6 bases from V and 0 bases from J; bases unmatched to any gene: 8. The CDR3 is 15 amino acids. Germline CDR1 KGHSH, CDR2 LQKENI. This chain's CDR3 is CASSRQGQSSYEQYF. CDR3 bases: TGTGCCAGCTCGCGACAGGGTCAAAGCTCCTACGAGCAGTACTTC.

The chain combines TRBV27 with TRBJ1-1; 7 nucleotides align to TRBD1. This CDR3 comprises 19 residues. V was pared by 8 bases and J by 0 bases, with 21 bases of the junction left unmatched. From germline, CDR1 is MNHEY and CDR2 SMNVEV (reference sequence). The CDR3 spells CASLFRGGSVVGMNTEAFF. CDR3 coding DNA: TGTGCCAGCCTCTTCCGAGGGGGCAGTGTGGTTGGAATGAACACTGAAGCTTTCTTT.

This clone came up a few times. The V gene is TRBV24-1, the J gene TRBJ1-2; TRBD1 might be the D (6 bases). The V end was cut by 5 bases, the J end by 6 bases, with 18 bases between. This CDR3 contains 15 residues. Looked up from germline, CDR1 is KGHDR and CDR2 is SFDVKD. The chain's CDR3 is CATSGRGGGFDGYTF. Here the CDR3 DNA reads TGTGCCACCAGTGGTCGAGGGGGGGGATTTGATGGCTACACCTTC.

Comments on this clone: One junction end does not reproduce the germline sequence, and a read error may be involved. This chain connects TRBV12-3 or TRBV12-4 to TRBJ2-7; weak D call: TRBD1 (5 bases). The CDR3 is 13 residues long. DNA for the CDR3: TGTGCCAGCAGGCTAACGGCGTCAGGGCCTTGGGACTTC. Amino acids: CASRLTASGPWDF.

The chain carries TRBV19 and TRBJ2-2; weak D call: TRBD2 (5 bases). The CDR3 is 15 amino acids. Germline-derived CDR1 and CDR2 are LNHDA and SQIVND (reference sequence). Trimming stripped 7 bases from V and 0 bases from J, with 12 bases between. CDR3 nucleotides: TGTGCCAGTACCCCTAGCTACTCGAACACCGGGGAGCTGTTTTTT. Amino acids: CASTPSYSNTGELFF.